Listed below are T cell receptor beta chains from one sample, sequenced in a study of blood T cell repertoires in COVID-19. Using immunoSEQ multiplex PCR, the repertoire was profiled, and TCRdb retains in-frame clones only, with some absent. The table lists roughly 200,000 clones, 75% to 90% of them singletons. The sample was PBMCs or T cells enriched from blood (not recorded which). These receptors were obtained from a woman aged 25 to 39 who had been exposed to COVID-19. CDR3s leave out the opening cysteine and the closing phenylalanine or tryptophan. Only some rows state a clone size, as once, few, many or a class for expanded clones.

abundance,v_gene,j_gene,CDR3aa
NA,TRBV10-3,TRBJ1-5,AISRGSNQPQH
NA,TRBV11-2,TRBJ2-3,ASSLGRGSDTQY
NA,TRBV24-1,TRBJ2-3,ATSDSGTRSDTQY
NA,TRBV9,TRBJ2-5,ASSGTFGRGGPTGTQY
once,TRBV7-9,TRBJ2-1,ASRDLSGGPYNEQF
once,TRBV6-5,TRBJ1-2,ASSYSRTGHYGYT
NA,TRBV6-5,TRBJ2-2,ASTPGTGDTGELF
NA,TRBV6-5,TRBJ1-1,ASRVTGVQRAF
NA,TRBV6-5,TRBJ1-2,ASSYSRGTYGYT
NA,TRBV30,TRBJ1-2,AWRSFGPERWF
NA,TRBV19,TRBJ2-7,ASSIVPGNEQY
once,TRBV5-4,TRBJ2-1,ASSLGTPGDNEQF
NA,TRBV21-1,TRBJ1-2,ASSKGQGYGYT
NA,TRBV12-3/TRBV12-4,TRBJ1-2,ASSFGQVYGYT
NA,TRBV5-4,TRBJ1-1,ASSFHSNTEAF
NA,TRBV6-6,TRBJ1-6,ASSSGTEGGPLH
NA,TRBV2,TRBJ2-2,ASAGLSTNTGELF
NA,TRBV7-2,TRBJ1-2,ASSLPPGAVYGYT
once,TRBV29-1,TRBJ2-1,SVEGRTSRASEQF
NA,TRBV9,TRBJ2-7,ASSQGQLSYEQY
NA,TRBV19,TRBJ2-1,ASSQGLRGSYNEQF
NA,TRBV7-9,TRBJ1-1,ASSSPTGRTEAF
NA,TRBV11-2,TRBJ1-2,ASSPTRQGSYGYT
few,TRBV19,TRBJ1-2,ASSSGTTNYGYT
few,TRBV19,TRBJ1-1,ASTPRGMFAEAF
NA,TRBV6-5,TRBJ2-7,ASSYSFGGAYEQY
few,TRBV6-2/TRBV6-3,TRBJ1-1,ASSHPWARNTEAF
NA,TRBV7-9,TRBJ2-4,ASSSPGLAKNIQY
NA,TRBV7-3,TRBJ2-2,ASSKQGVGTGELF
NA,TRBV10-2,TRBJ1-5,ASSEGQGRNQPQH
NA,TRBV6-5,TRBJ1-2,ASSNSGTANYGYT